This section outlines one T cell receptor (beta chain) sequence together with its context. Its antigen has not been determined. No qualities accompany the bases; no much larger clone lies one base away. Collaborating institutions collected whole blood in K2EDTA tubes following their own protocols. For TCRbeta analysis, collaborator samples were shipped as frozen whole blood, as isolated PBMCs, or as DNA extracted from either sample type. The sample is drawn from a study of blood T cell repertoires in COVID-19 (dated by TCRdb to the early 2020s). Context from the whole study: Collaborator samples came from the United States, Italy and Spain and covered acute and convalescent phases of COVID-19. The prospective study material was composed of cDNA or gDNA derived from T cells, B-cell-depleted T cells, or PBMCs. The dataset comprised deeply sampled blood TCRbeta repertoires from subjects exposed to, actively infected with, or recovered from COVID-19. The repertoires were made available in a free public database intended to serve as a resource for research on the immune response to SARS-CoV-2. The samples were drawn from the first 160 participants of the ongoing ImmuneRACE study and from roughly 1,300 subjects provided by 6 global collaborators. Sample metadata almost always included a de-identified subject ID, COVID-19 status, age in years and sex. Where available, HLA class I and class II types were obtained from metadata supplied by the sample provider rather than from assay-based typing.

The immunoSEQ Assay, a bias-controlled multiplex PCR, was used to amplify TCRbeta CDR3 regions from genomic DNA. Under the source paper's analysis protocol: The number of nucleated cells in each sample was estimated by amplification of reference gene primers within the assay. Sequence reads were collapsed and filtered to measure the absolute abundance of every unique TCRbeta CDR3 rearrangement. For each sample, productive Simpson clonality was calculated as the square root of Simpson's diversity index over productive rearrangements. TCRdb carries this immuneACCESS record with in-frame sequences only. Its versions omit some clonotypes, under half of them owing to an unresolved V gene in the studies checked, with the rest unexplained. V and J calls plus clone size are reproduced from that table; the DNA served to infer D and trimming. Recorded for this sample are about 74,000 clones; approximately 76% of them occurred a single time. Roughly 15% of the sample comes from the top ten.

V loses 5 bases, J loses 4 bases, and the germline ends lie 11 bases apart. Reading the germline V gene (reference sequence) gives CDR1 DFQATT and CDR2 SNEGSKA. The CDR3 goes from the cysteine to the phenylalanine over 13 residues. The only DNA kept is the CDR3, 39 bases in frame from the first base. Broader findings and caveats from the paper: Clinical and demographic metadata were provided uncurated, with the amount varying by source and participant.

The V and J segments used are TRBV20-1 and TRBJ2-2, with TRBD2 perhaps the D gene, on 5 matching bases. Sequenced input: peripheral blood. The clonotype was recovered from a man between 65 and 85 years old with active or convalescent COVID-19. The CDR3 protein: CSAGGGGTGELFF. The nucleotides are TGCAGTGCTGGTGGCGGAGGCACCGGGGAGCTGTTTTTT.